This T cell receptor (beta chain) was sequenced for a study of post-analysis software for immune sequencing data. As for the study in general: Clinical courses comprised relapsing-remitting, secondary progressive and progressive-relapsing multiple sclerosis.

Study-level points and caveats: There was significantly lower normalized Chao1 diversity in multiple sclerosis patients than in controls. TRBV5-6, TRBV5-1 and TRBV20-1 belonged to a set of five TRBV segments that were more frequent in patients than controls. Batch-matched samples strongly co-clustered by F measure.

The TCR beta cDNA libraries contained unique molecular identifiers. MiXCR, applied by TCRdb to the PCR reads, yields one record per CDR3 protein. This sample has some 500,000 distinct CDR3 sequences, with roughly 45% found just once. Germline CDR1 and CDR2: LGHDT and YNNKEL (reference sequence). V lost 0 bases and J lost 2; bases outside the gene matches: 10. The CDR3 sequence is 17 residues long. This clonotype was seen a handful of times. What it recognizes is unknown. This chain connects TRBV3-1 to TRBJ2-7; 7 nucleotides align to TRBD2. The sequenced sample consisted of blood. This clonotype was obtained from a girl aged 5-17 years with multiple sclerosis. CDR3 in DNA: TGTGCCAGCAGCCAAGATATTTCGGGACTACTCCCCTACGAGCAGTACTTC. It codes for CASSQDISGLLPYEQYF.